The entry that follows covers one T cell receptor (beta chain) sequence. What it binds is not known. These data are taken from a study of blood T cells in healthy people across ages. Study-wide findings and caveats: When set beside aged donors, long-lived donors presented more naive CD4+ cells and higher diversity.

With each sample, at least 5 micrograms of total RNA were extracted. This CDR3 contains 14 residues. V was pared by 1 base and J by 0 bases, with 7 bases between. The germline CDR1 and CDR2 sequences are LGHDT and YNNKEL (reference sequence). A sample-barcoded 5' primer and a J-beta primer mix were used in a second PCR of about 6 to 12 cycles. A template-switch adaptor containing 12 random nucleotides labeled each cDNA molecule. Using its own MiXCR run on the 5' RACE reads, TCRdb lists one record per CDR3 protein. The sample shows roughly 800,000 distinct CDR3 sequences, under 40% of them seen only once.

V and J are TRBV3-1 and TRBJ2-7; unclear D gene. Sequencing was done on a sample of blood. This TCR derives from a man younger than 30 in good health. The CDR3 nucleotides read TGTGCCAGCAGCCAAGGTATTAACTCCTACGAGCAGTACTTC. Translating gives CASSQGINSYEQYF.